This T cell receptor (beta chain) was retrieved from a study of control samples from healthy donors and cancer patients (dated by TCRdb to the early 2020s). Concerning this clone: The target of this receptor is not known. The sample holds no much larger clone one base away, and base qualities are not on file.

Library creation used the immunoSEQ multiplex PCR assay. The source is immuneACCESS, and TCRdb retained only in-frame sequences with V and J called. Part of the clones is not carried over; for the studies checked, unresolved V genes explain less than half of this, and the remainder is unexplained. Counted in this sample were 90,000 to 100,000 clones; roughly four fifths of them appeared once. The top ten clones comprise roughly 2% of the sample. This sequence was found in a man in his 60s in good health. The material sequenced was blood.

CDR3 sequence: CASSVGVGQPQHF. The nucleotide sequence reads as follows: TGTGCCAGCAGTGTCGGGGTTGGTCAGCCCCAGCATTTT. The chain couples TRBV2 to TRBJ1-5, with the D gene too uncertain to name. According to the germline V gene, CDR1 reads SNHLY and CDR2 reads FYNNEI. Reading from cysteine to phenylalanine, the CDR3 counts 13 amino acids. Only CDR3 DNA remains: 39 bases, in frame from the first base. V drops 4 bases and J drops 6 bases, leaving 10 bases in between.